A single TCR beta chain is shown here with its context. Recruits, aged roughly 18 to 95 years, lived in under 25 US areas. Participants' own reports of clinical history determined their cohort assignment. Germline loops: CDR1 SNHLY, CDR2 FYNNEI. The V end was cut by 6 bases, the J end by 10 bases, with 29 bases between. This CDR3 contains 17 residues. The data were taken from a study of blood T cell repertoires in COVID-19. Looking at the study overall: T cells, B-cell-depleted T cells, or PBMCs supplied cDNA or gDNA.

Study processing details: Amplifying reference gene primers gave estimates of nucleated cell counts. Clones were read by immunoSEQ multiplex PCR, and TCRdb kept only the in-frame ones, dropping some. V and J calls and clone size follow that table, whereas D and trimming were derived from the DNA. The sample shows about 220,000 clones, just over 85% of them seen only once. The sequencing sample was made of PBMCs or T cells enriched from blood (not recorded which). The V gene is TRBV2, the J gene TRBJ2-3; possibly TRBD2 for D (5 bases). The TCR was taken from a woman between 40 and 55 years old with acute COVID-19. CDR3 sequence reads: CASSPPASILGVGPQYF. The CDR3 DNA sequence: TGTGCCAGCAGCCCCCCGGCTTCCATTCTCGGGGTAGGTCCGCAGTATTTT.